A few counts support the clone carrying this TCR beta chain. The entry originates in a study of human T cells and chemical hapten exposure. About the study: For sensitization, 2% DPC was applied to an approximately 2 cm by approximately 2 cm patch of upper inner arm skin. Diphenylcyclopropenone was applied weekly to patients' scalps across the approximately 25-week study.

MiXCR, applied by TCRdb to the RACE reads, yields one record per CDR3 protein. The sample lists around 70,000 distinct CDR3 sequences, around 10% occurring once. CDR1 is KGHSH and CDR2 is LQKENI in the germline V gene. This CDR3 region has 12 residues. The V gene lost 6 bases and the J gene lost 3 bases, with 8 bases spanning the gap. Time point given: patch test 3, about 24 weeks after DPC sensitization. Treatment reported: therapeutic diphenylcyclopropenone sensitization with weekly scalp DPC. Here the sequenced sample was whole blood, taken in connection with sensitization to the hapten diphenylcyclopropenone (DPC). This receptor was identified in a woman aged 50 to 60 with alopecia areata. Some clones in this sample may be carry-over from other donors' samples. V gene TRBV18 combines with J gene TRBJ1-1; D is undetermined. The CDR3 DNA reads TGTGCCAGCTCGCCAGGCTACACTGAAGCTTTCTTT. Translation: CASSPGYTEAFF.